This TCR beta chain derives from a study of T cell clones after liver transplantation. Study-wide context: Immunosuppression withdrawal was tried within 2 years after liver transplantation in this trial. Graft-donor-reactive sequences were compared with third-party-reactive TCRbeta sequences from pre-transplant mixed lymphocyte reactions.

This clone was seen ten or more times. Germline assignment: CDR1 SSHAT and CDR2 FNYEAQ (reference sequence). There are 16 residues in the CDR3. V was pared by 2 bases and J by 5 bases, with 6 bases of the junction left unmatched. Unstimulated PBMCs were sorted into CD3+CD4+ and CD3+CD8+ populations. The repertoire was sequenced with immunoSEQ multiplex PCR; TCRdb's copy has only in-frame clones and lacks some. The table lists around 110,000 clones, about nine tenths of them singletons. The source of this sequence is a human patient who received a liver transplant. Some T cells may be transferred from the graft donor. This specimen was CD4+ T cells from blood, taken 12 months after liver transplant. The genes are TRBV7-7 and TRBJ2-1, with TRBD2 matching over 10 bases. In DNA form, the CDR3 reads TGTGCCAGCAGCTTATTATCCAGCGGGGGGGACAATGAGCAGTTCTTC. It codes for CASSLLSSGGDNEQFF.